This T cell receptor (beta chain) derives from a study of blood T cell repertoires in COVID-19. Study-level information: T cells, B-cell-depleted T cells, or PBMCs provided the cDNA or gDNA that served as material.

Method: immunoSEQ multiplex PCR; TCRdb's copy keeps in-frame clones and lacks some. The data hold hundreds of thousands of clones, with about 90% observed a single time. The V gene's germline CDR1 is SNHLY and CDR2 FYNNEI. V lost 1 base and J lost 3, with 8 bases in between. The CDR3 runs to 14 residues. The sample comprised peripheral blood. This sequence joins TRBV2 and TRBJ2-3; possible D gene TRBD2, 5 bases. This sequence originates from a woman in her sixties with COVID-19, enrolled during active disease. DNA of the CDR3: TGTGCCAGCAGTGAAGAAGCGGTGACAGATACGCAGTATTTT. Translation gives CASSEEAVTDTQYF.